This passage covers 14 T cell receptor beta chains from one sample sequenced in a study of T cell repertoires in cytomegalovirus infection. Using its own MiXCR run on the reads, TCRdb lists one record per CDR3 protein. The repertoire holds 250,000 or so distinct CDR3 sequences, approximately 9% seen once, with approximately 15% in the top ten. Sequenced sample: PBMCs. Receptor source: a human donor in good health (CMV status not recorded). Some clones in this sample may be carry-over from other donors' samples.

The table lists this clonotype with many counts. V is TRBV12-3 or TRBV12-4 and J is TRBJ1-5; 7 bases are shared with TRBD1. The CDR3 length is 15 residues. Trimming cost V 6 bases and J 2 bases; bases outside gene matches: 7. CDR3 amino acids: CASRFGTGGNQPQHF. Written as DNA, the CDR3 is TGTGCCAGCAGATTTGGAACAGGGGGCAATCAGCCCCAGCATTTT.

This clonotype was counted many times. The rearrangement links TRBV24-1 to TRBJ2-2; 10 bases match TRBD2. V lost 6 bases to trimming and J lost 5 bases; unmatched junction nucleotides: 8. CDR1 is KGHDR and CDR2 is SFDVKD in the germline V gene. This CDR3 is 16 amino acids long. Here the CDR3 reads CATSRGTSDFTGELFF. The CDR3 nucleotides are TGTGCCACCAGTCGGGGGACTAGCGACTTTACCGGGGAGCTGTTTTTT.

This clonotype was seen many times. The rearrangement uses TRBV7-9 and TRBJ2-2; D not resolved. The CDR3 sequence is 15 residues long. From germline, CDR1 is SEHNR and CDR2 FQNEAQ (reference sequence). Trimming pared 5 bases from V and 3 bases from J, leaving 13 bases between. The CDR3 coding sequence is TGTGCCAGCAGCACGCAAGCCTTCTACACCGGGGAGCTGTTTTTT. Protein: CASSTQAFYTGELFF.

This clonotype was detected many times. The chain links TRBV4-1 to TRBJ2-7; 8 bases line up with TRBD2. V gave up 0 bases and J gave up 9 bases; unmatched junction bases: 7. CDR1 is MGHRA, CDR2 YSYEKL, per germline. This CDR3 region has 14 residues. Written as DNA, the CDR3 is TGCGCCAGCAGCCAAGAGGAACGGGGGGGCTGGCAGTACTTC. This encodes CASSQEERGGWQYF.

This clonotype came up many times. The chain uses TRBV7-2 and TRBJ1-2, with TRBD1 identical over 8 bases. V dropped 1 base and J dropped 6; count of bases not matched to a gene: 7. The CDR3 loop spans 15 amino acids. CDR1 is SGHTA, CDR2 FQGNSA, per germline. The CDR3 nucleotides read TGTGCCAGCAGCTTAGGGCAGGGGGCGCGGAATGGCTACACCTTC. Amino acid sequence: CASSLGQGARNGYTF.

This clonotype occurred many times. The chain links TRBV7-6 to TRBJ2-1, with D possibly matching TRBD2 (5 bases). Germline CDR1 reads SGHVS; CDR2 reads FNYEAQ. V was clipped by 1 base and J by 4 bases, with 14 bases between them. CDR3 length equals 16 residues. The CDR3 sequence is CASSLGGRAIYNEQFF. CDR3 bases: TGTGCCAGCAGCTTAGGAGGGAGAGCCATATACAATGAGCAGTTCTTC.

In this sample, this clonotype turned up many times. The chain links TRBV7-8 to TRBJ2-5, with D perhaps matching TRBD2 (5 bases). V shed 9 bases and J shed 4 bases, with 24 bases lying between them. The length of the CDR3 is 16 residues. The V gene's germline CDR1 is SGHVS and CDR2 FQNEAQ. The DNA for the CDR3 is TGTGCCAGTCGACCGCACGAGACGGGAATTGCAGAGACCCAGTACTTC. This encodes CASRPHETGIAETQYF. Complete variable domain (other parts from reference TRBV7-8 and TRBJ2-5): GAGVSQSPRYKVAKRGQDVALRCDPISGHVSLFWYQQALGQGPEFLTYFQNEAQLDKSGLPSDRFFAERPEGSVSTLKIQRTQQEDSAVYLCASRPHETGIAETQYFGPGTRLLVL.

A note on this clonotype: This may arise from a read error, as a much more abundant clone is one base away. The V and J genes are TRBV20-1 and TRBJ2-2; the D gene is possibly TRBD2 (5 bases). The CDR3 extends over 14 amino acids. Germline CDR1 and CDR2: DFQATT and SNEGSKA (reference sequence). CDR3 in amino acids: CSASPSANTGELVF. CDR3 coding DNA: TGCAGTGCTAGCCCCAGCGCGAACACCGGGGAGCTGGTTTTT.

The gene calls are TRBV6-2 or TRBV6-3 and TRBJ1-1; the D is unclear. The CDR3 extends over 14 amino acids. Germline V gene data show CDR1 as MNHEY and CDR2 as SVGEGT. V was cut by 2 bases and J by 3 bases, with 10 bases left in between. CDR3 sequence: CASSYAPFYTEAFF. For the CDR3, the DNA is TGTGCCAGCAGTTACGCACCGTTCTACACTGAAGCTTTCTTT.

This clonotype has a handful of counts. The chain recombines TRBV2 with TRBJ2-1; D gene unclear. This CDR3 has 12 residues. CDR1 SNHLY and CDR2 FYNNEI come from the germline V gene. Between the trimmed V and J ends, which lost 2 bases and 4 bases, there was a span of 3 bases. The CDR3 nucleotides are TGTGCCAGCAGTGAATTGTACAATGAGCAGTTCTTC. Translated, it gives CASSELYNEQFF.

The rearrangement joins TRBV2 to TRBJ1-5; TRBD1 matches 7 bases. The V segment lost 7 bases and the J segment 6 bases; nucleotides outside the gene matches: 12. CDR3 length: 15 residues. Germline V lookup: CDR1 SNHLY, CDR2 FYNNEI. In nucleotides, the CDR3 is TGTGCCAGCAAGTCCTCCACGACAGGGATTCAGCCCCAGCATTTT. Translation gives CASKSSTTGIQPQHF.

This clonotype was counted a few times. The chain has TRBV12-3 or TRBV12-4 and TRBJ1-2, with TRBD1 matching over 9 bases. Trimming removed 4 bases from V and 1 base from J; junction bases left unmatched: 4. This CDR3 spans 15 amino acids. CDR3 in DNA: TGTGCCAGCAGTTCGCGGACAGGGGTTAACTATGGCTACACCTTC. It codes for CASSSRTGVNYGYTF.

This clonotype was seen repeatedly, ten times or more. The rearrangement uses TRBV6-5 and TRBJ1-1; TRBD1 might be the D (5 bases). V was pared by 2 bases and J by 7 bases, with 17 bases between. This CDR3 has 15 residues. Germline loops: CDR1 MNHEY, CDR2 SVGAGI. CDR3: CASSYRQGGRNEAFF. CDR3 in DNA: TGTGCCAGCAGTTACCGGCAGGGTGGAAGGAATGAAGCTTTCTTT.

This clonotype was observed at least ten times. This sequence joins TRBV7-2 and TRBJ1-1; D unresolved. This CDR3 is 14 amino acids long. Deletions cut 2 bases from V and 3 bases from J, with 10 bases between. The germline V gene encodes CDR1 SGHTA and CDR2 FQGNSA. CDR3 sequence reads: CASSLRVGHTEAFF. The CDR3 nucleotides are TGTGCCAGCAGCTTACGGGTGGGCCACACTGAAGCTTTCTTT.